This T cell receptor (beta chain) comes out of a study of T cell repertoires and HLA-DP antigens. Some clones are missing from TCRdb's copy, which holds only in-frame ones; the method was immunoSEQ multiplex PCR. The table lists around 90,000 clones, 86% of them singletons. Germline V gene lookup returns CDR1 MDHEN and CDR2 SYDVKM. V was clipped by 2 bases and J by 3 bases, with 7 bases between them. The CDR3 contains 14 residues. General study results and limits: Against one allele, clones undetected before culture averaged approximately 35%; against the other, 50.6%.

Remarks on this clone: The antigen remains unidentified.

The genes are TRBV28 and TRBJ2-2; D gene unclear. The receptor was isolated from a man between 45 and 60 years old in good health and CMV-seronegative. The sequenced sample was CD4+ T cells from PBMCs. The CDR3, as DNA: TGTGCCAGCAGTTTAAGATCCTACACCGGGGAGCTGTTTTTT. Translated: CASSLRSYTGELFF.